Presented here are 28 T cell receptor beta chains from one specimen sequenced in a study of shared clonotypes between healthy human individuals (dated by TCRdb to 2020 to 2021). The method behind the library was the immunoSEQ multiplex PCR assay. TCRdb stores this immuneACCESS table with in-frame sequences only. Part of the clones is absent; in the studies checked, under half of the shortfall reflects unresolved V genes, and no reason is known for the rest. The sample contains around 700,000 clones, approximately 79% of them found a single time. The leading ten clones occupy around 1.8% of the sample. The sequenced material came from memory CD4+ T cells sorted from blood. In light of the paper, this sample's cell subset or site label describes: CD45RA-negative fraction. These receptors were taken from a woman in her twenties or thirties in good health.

The CDR3 protein is CAIRTGSSYEQYF. In nucleotides, the CDR3 is TGTGCCATCAGGACAGGGAGCTCCTACGAGCAGTACTTC. This chain uses TRBV10-3 with TRBJ2-7; 7 nucleotides line up with TRBD1. Per the germline V gene, CDR1 is ENHRY and CDR2 is SYGVKD. The CDR3 totals 13 residues. V trimming: 6 bases; J trimming: 0 bases; junction bases outside the gene matches: 2.

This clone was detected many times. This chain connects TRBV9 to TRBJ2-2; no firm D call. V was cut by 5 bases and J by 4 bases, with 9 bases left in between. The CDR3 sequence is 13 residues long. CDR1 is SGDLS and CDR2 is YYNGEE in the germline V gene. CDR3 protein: CASSRMGTGELFF. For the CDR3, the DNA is TGTGCCAGCAGTCGGATGGGCACCGGGGAGCTGTTTTTT.

CDR3 DNA: TGTGCCAGCAGCCGAGGTGGGACAGGGGTCGAAAATGAGCAGTTCTTC. Translated, it gives CASSRGGTGVENEQFF. This sequence joins TRBV28 and TRBJ2-1; 10 nucleotides align to TRBD1. CDR1 is MDHEN, CDR2 SYDVKM, per germline. CDR3 length equals 16 residues. Trimming at V came to 6 bases and at J to 7 bases, leaving 12 bases not matched to a gene.

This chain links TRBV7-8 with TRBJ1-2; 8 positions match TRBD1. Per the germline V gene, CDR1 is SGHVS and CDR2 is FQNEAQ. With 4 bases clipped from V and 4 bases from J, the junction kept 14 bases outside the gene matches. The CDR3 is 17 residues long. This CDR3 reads CASSSGGRQGKGYGYTF. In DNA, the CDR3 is TGTGCCAGCAGCTCCGGAGGGCGACAGGGGAAGGGCTATGGCTACACCTTC.

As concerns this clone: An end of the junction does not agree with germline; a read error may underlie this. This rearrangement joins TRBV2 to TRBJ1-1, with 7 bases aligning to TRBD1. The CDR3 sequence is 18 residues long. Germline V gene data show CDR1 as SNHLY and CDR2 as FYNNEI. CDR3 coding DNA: TGTGCCAGCAGTGAAGCGAGGAGGAGGGGGCTTAGGAACGCTGAAGCTTTCTTT. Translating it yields CASSEARRRGLRNAEAFF.

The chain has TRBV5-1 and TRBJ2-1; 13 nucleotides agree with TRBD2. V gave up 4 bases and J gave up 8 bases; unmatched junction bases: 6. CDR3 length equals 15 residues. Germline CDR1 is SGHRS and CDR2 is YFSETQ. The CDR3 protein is CASSPGLAGDHEQFF. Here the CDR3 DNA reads TGCGCCAGCAGCCCTGGACTAGCGGGAGATCATGAGCAGTTCTTC. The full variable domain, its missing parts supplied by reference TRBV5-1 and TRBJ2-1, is KAGVTQTPRYLIKTRGQQVTLSCSPISGHRSVSWYQQTPGQGLQFLFEYFSETQRNKGNFPGRFSGRQFSNSRSEMNVSTLELGDSALYLCASSPGLAGDHEQFFGPGTRLTVL.

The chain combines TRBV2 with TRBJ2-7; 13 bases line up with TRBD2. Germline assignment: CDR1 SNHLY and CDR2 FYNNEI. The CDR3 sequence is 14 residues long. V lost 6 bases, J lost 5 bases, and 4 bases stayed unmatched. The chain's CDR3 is CASSGTSGIHEQYF. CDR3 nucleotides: TGTGCCAGCAGCGGGACTAGCGGGATACACGAGCAGTACTTC.

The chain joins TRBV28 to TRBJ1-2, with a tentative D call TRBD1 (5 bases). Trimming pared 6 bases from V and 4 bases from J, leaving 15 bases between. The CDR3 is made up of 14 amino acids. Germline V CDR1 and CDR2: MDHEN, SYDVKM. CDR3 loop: CASRIPGPPYGYTF. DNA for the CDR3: TGTGCCAGCAGAATCCCGGGACCGCCCTATGGCTACACCTTC.

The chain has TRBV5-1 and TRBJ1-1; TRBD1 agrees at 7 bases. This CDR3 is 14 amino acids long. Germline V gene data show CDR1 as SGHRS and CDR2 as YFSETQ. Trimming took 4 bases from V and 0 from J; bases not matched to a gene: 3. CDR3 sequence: CASSRDSLNTEAFF. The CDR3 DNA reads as TGCGCCAGCAGCCGGGACAGCTTGAACACTGAAGCTTTCTTT.

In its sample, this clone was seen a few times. CDR3 loop: CASSRESGANVLTF. The DNA of the CDR3 is TGTGCCAGCAGTAGGGAATCTGGGGCCAACGTCCTGACTTTC. The rearrangement uses TRBV2 and TRBJ2-6, with D uncertain. The CDR3 totals 14 residues. CDR1 is SNHLY and CDR2 is FYNNEI in the germline V gene. V shed 5 bases and J shed 1 base, with 6 bases lying between them.

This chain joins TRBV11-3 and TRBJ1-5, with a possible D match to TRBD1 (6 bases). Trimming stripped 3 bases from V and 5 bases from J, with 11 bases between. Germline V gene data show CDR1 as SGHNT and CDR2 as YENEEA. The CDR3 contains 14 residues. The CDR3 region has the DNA TGTGCCAGCAGCTTGGTGGGGGCTTATCAGCCCCAGCATTTT. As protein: CASSLVGAYQPQHF.

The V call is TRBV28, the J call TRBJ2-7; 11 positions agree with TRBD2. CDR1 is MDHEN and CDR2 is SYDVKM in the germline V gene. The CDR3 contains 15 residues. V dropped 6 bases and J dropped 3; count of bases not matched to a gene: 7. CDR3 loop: CASSTLAGAYYEQYF. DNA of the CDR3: TGTGCCAGCAGCACACTAGCGGGAGCTTACTACGAGCAGTACTTC.

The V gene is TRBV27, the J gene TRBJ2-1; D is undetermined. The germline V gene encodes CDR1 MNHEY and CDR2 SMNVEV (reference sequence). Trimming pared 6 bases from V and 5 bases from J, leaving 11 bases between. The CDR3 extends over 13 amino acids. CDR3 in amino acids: CASSRDRDNEQFF. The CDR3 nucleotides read TGTGCCAGCAGCCGAGACCGCGACAATGAGCAGTTCTTC.

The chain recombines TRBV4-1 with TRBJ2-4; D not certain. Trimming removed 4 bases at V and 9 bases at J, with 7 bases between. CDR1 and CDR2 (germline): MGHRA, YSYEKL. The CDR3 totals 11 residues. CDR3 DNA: TGCGCCAGCAGCCTAGATGGCATTCAGTACTTC. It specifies CASSLDGIQYF.

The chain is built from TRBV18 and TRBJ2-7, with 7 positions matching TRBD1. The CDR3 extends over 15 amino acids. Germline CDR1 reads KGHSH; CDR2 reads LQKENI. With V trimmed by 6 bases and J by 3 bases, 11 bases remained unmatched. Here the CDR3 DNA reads TGTGCCAGCTCCCTCCGGGACAGAGGACGCTACGAGCAGTACTTC. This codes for CASSLRDRGRYEQYF.

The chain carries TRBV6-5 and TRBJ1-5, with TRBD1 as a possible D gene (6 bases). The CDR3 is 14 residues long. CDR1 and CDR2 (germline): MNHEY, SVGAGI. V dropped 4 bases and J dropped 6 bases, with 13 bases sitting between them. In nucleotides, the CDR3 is TGTGCCAGCAGTTGGGGCAGGGGCAGTCAGCCCCAGCATTTT. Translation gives CASSWGRGSQPQHF.

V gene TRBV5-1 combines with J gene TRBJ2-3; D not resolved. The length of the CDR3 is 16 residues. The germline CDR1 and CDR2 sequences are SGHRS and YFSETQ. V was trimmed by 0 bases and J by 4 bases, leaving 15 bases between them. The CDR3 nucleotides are TGCGCCAGCAGCTTGGCCATAGGGCTAGGAGCAGATACGCAGTATTTT. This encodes CASSLAIGLGADTQYF.

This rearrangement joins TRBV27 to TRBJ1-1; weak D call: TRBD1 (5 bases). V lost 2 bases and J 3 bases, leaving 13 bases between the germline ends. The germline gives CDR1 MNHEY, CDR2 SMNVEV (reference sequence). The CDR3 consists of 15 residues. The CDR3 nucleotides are TGTGCCAGCAGTTTAACGGCAGGGAGGGACACTGAAGCTTTCTTT. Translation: CASSLTAGRDTEAFF.

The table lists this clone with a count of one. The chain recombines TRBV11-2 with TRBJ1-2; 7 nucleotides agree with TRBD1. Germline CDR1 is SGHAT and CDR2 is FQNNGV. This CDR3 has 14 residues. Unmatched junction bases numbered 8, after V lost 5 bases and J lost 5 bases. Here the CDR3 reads CASSPRGQSYGYTF. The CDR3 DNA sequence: TGTGCCAGCAGCCCACGGGGACAGAGTTATGGCTACACCTTC.

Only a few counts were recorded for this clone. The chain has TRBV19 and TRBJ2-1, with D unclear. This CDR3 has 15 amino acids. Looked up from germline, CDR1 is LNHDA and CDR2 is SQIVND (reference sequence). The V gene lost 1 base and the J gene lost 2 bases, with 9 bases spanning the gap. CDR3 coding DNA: TGTGCCAGTAGTATAGGGGAAGAAACCTACAATGAGCAGTTCTTC. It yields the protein CASSIGEETYNEQFF. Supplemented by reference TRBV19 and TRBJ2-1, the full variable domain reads DGGITQSPKYLFRKEGQNVTLSCEQNLNHDAMYWYRQDPGQGLRLIYYSQIVNDFQKGDIAEGYSVSREKKESFPLTVTSAQKNPTAFYLCASSIGEETYNEQFFGPGTRLTVL.

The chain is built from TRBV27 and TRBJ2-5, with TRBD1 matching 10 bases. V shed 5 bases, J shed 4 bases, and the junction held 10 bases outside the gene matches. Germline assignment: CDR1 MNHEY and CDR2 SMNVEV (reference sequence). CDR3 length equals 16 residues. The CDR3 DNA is TGTGCCAGCAGTCTCCTCCGGGACAGGGGACGAGAGACCCAGTACTTC. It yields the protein CASSLLRDRGRETQYF.

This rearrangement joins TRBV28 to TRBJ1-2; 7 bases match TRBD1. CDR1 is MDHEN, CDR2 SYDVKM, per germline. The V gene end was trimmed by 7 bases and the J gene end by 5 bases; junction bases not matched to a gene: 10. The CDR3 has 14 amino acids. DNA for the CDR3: TGTGCCAGCACAACGACAGGGAGCGGGTATGGCTACACCTTC. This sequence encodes CASTTTGSGYGYTF.

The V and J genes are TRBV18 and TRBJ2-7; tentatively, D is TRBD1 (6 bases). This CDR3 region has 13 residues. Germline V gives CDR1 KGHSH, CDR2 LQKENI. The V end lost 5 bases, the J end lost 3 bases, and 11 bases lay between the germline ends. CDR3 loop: CASSTGIDYEQYF. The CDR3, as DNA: TGTGCCAGCTCAACAGGGATAGACTACGAGCAGTACTTC. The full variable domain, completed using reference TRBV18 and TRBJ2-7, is NAGVMQNPRHLVRRRGQEARLRCSPMKGHSHVYWYRQLPEEGLKFMVYLQKENIIDESGMPKERFSAEFPKEGPSILRIQQVVRGDSAAYFCASSTGIDYEQYFGPGTRLTVT.

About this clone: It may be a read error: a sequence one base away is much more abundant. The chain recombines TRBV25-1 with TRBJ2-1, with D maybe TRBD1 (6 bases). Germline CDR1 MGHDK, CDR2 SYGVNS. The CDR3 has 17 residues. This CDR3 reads CASNESPRGLIYNEQFF. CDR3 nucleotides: TGTGCCAGCAATGAATCCCCCAGGGGCCTTATCTACAATGAGCAGTTCTTC.

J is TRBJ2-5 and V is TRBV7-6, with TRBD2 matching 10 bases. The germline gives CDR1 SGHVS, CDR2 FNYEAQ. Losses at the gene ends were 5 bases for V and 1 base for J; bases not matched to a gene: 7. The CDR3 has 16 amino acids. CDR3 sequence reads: CASSITSGIIQETQYF. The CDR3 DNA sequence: TGTGCCAGCAGCATAACTAGCGGGATTATCCAAGAGACCCAGTACTTC.

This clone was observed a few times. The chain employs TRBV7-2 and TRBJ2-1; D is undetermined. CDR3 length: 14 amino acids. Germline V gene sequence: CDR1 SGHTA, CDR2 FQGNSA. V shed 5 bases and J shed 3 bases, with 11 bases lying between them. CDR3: CASSINSIYNEQFF. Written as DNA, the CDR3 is TGTGCCAGCAGCATCAATAGCATCTACAATGAGCAGTTCTTC.

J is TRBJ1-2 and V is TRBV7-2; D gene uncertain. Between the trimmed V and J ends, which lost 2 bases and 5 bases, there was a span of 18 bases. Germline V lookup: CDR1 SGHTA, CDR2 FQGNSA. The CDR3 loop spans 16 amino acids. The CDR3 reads CASSLKSWTASYGYTF. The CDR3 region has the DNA TGTGCCAGCAGCTTAAAATCCTGGACTGCCTCATATGGCTACACCTTC.

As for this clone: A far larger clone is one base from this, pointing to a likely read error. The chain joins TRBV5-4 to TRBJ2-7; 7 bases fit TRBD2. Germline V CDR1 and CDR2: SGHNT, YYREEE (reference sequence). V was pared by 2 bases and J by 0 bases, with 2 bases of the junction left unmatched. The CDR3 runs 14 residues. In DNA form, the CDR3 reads TGTGCCAGCAGCTTTCAGCGGGACTCCTACGAGCAGTACTTC. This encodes CASSFQRDSYEQYF.